The next 29 T cell receptor beta chains were all read from a single sample in a study of blood T cell repertoires in COVID-19. Sequenced by immunoSEQ multiplex PCR; TCRdb stores in-frame clones only, minus some. Here the sample spans about 140,000 clones, 70% to 90% being singletons. Sequenced sample: peripheral blood. Receptors originate from a human donor with acute or convalescent COVID-19. The donor label of this sample is uncertain.

The J gene is TRBJ1-5, the V gene TRBV24-1, with 9 nucleotides matching TRBD1. CDR3 length: 16 amino acids. V trimming: 4 bases; J trimming: 7 bases; junction bases outside the gene matches: 10. The germline V gene has CDR1 KGHDR and CDR2 SFDVKD. In nucleotides, the CDR3 is TGTGCCACCAGTGAAGCCGGGACAGGGAGGACGCAGCCCCAGCATTTT. This gives the protein CATSEAGTGRTQPQHF.

This sequence joins TRBV29-1 and TRBJ1-2; 8 bases match TRBD1. Germline V CDR1 and CDR2: SQVTM, ANQGSEA. The junction had 10 bases not matched to a gene; V was cut back by 5 bases and J by 8 bases. The CDR3 extends over 13 amino acids. Written as DNA, the CDR3 is TGCAGCGTTACTCAGGGGGCTCGGTACGGCTACACCTTC. Its protein is CSVTQGARYGYTF.

The genes are TRBV28 and TRBJ1-1, with D perhaps TRBD1 (6 bases). Trimming took 2 bases from V and 13 from J, leaving 14 bases between them. This CDR3 has 12 residues. Germline V gives CDR1 MDHEN, CDR2 SYDVKM. This CDR3 is CASSLRGRGVFF. The CDR3 bases are TGTGCCAGCAGTTTAAGGGGCAGGGGAGTTTTCTTT.

This rearrangement joins TRBV27 to TRBJ2-3; 8 nucleotides line up with TRBD2. Trimming removed 3 bases from V and 2 bases from J; junction bases left unmatched: 1. CDR3 length: 14 residues. Per the germline V gene, CDR1 is MNHEY and CDR2 is SMNVEV (reference sequence). For the CDR3, the DNA is TGTGCCAGCAGTTTTAGCGGGAACACAGATACGCAGTATTTT. Translating gives CASSFSGNTDTQYF.

V usage is TRBV29-1 and J usage is TRBJ1-5, with D perhaps TRBD1 (5 bases). Trimming stripped 6 bases from V and 2 bases from J, with 11 bases between. Germline assignment: CDR1 SQVTM and CDR2 ANQGSEA. The CDR3 is 13 residues long. The CDR3 here is CSVQGVGNQPQHF. The CDR3 bases are TGCAGCGTCCAGGGTGTCGGCAATCAGCCCCAGCATTTT.

The V gene is TRBV6-2 or TRBV6-3, the J gene TRBJ2-7, with D possibly being TRBD1 (6 bases). This CDR3 has 14 residues. Between the trimmed V and J ends, which lost 3 bases and 4 bases, there was a span of 13 bases. Germline V gene lookup returns CDR1 MNHEY and CDR2 SVGEGT. In DNA, the CDR3 is TGTGCCAGCAGTTATGGGGGACACCCATACGAGCAGTACTTC. Its protein product is CASSYGGHPYEQYF.

The chain uses TRBV5-4 and TRBJ2-1; 10 nucleotides align to TRBD2. This CDR3 is 16 amino acids long. Losses at the gene ends were 5 bases for V and 8 bases for J; bases not matched to a gene: 13. Germline assignment: CDR1 SGHNT and CDR2 YYREEE (reference sequence). CDR3 nucleotide sequence: TGTGCCAGCAGATCCCTAGCGGGGGTAGTCTGGGATGAGCAGTTCTTC. Translation gives CASRSLAGVVWDEQFF.

In this sample, this clone turned up once. The chain joins TRBV7-2 to TRBJ2-5, with 13 bases that match TRBD2. CDR1 SGHTA and CDR2 FQGNSA come from the germline V gene. The CDR3 is 16 amino acids. V gave up 1 base and J gave up 2 bases; unmatched junction bases: 1. CDR3 protein: CASSLGTSGRQETQYF. CDR3 coding DNA: TGTGCCAGCAGCTTAGGGACTAGCGGGAGACAAGAGACCCAGTACTTC.

This sequence joins TRBV30 and TRBJ1-2, with TRBD1 matching 8 bases. The CDR3 sequence is 13 residues long. CDR1 and CDR2 from the germline V gene are GTSNPN and SVGIG (reference sequence). V lost 2 bases to trimming and J lost 3 bases; unmatched junction nucleotides: 2. The CDR3 region is CAWSTGGHYGYTF. The CDR3 nucleotides read TGTGCCTGGAGTACAGGGGGACACTATGGCTACACCTTC.

The chain employs TRBV7-3 and TRBJ1-1; TRBD1 is a possible D gene (5 bases). From germline, CDR1 is SGHTA and CDR2 FQGTGA. This CDR3 spans 14 amino acids. The V gene lost 5 bases and the J gene lost 5 bases, with 15 bases spanning the gap. The CDR3 protein is CASSIDSGVTEAFF. In DNA form, the CDR3 reads TGTGCCAGCAGCATTGACAGTGGGGTTACTGAAGCTTTCTTT.

V gene TRBV27 combines with J gene TRBJ2-2; 11 bases map to TRBD1. The CDR3 consists of 16 residues. V shed 3 bases, J shed 3 bases, and the junction held 3 bases outside the gene matches. Per germline, CDR1 MNHEY and CDR2 SMNVEV (reference sequence). The CDR3, as DNA: TGTGCCAGCAGTTTTCTGGGACAGGGGGACACCGGGGAGCTGTTTTTT. As protein: CASSFLGQGDTGELFF.

V gene TRBV5-1 combines with J gene TRBJ2-6, with 7 bases matching TRBD2. This CDR3 has 17 residues. Germline lookup yields CDR1 SGHRS and CDR2 YFSETQ. V trimming: 1 base; J trimming: 0 bases; junction bases outside the gene matches: 4. CDR3 bases: TGCGCCAGCAGCTTGAGCGGGATTACCTCTGGGGCCAACGTCCTGACTTTC. Its translation: CASSLSGITSGANVLTF.

This clone appeared once. CDR3 DNA: TGCGCCAGCAGCCAATTTCCCAGCTACGAGCAGTACTTC. Translation: CASSQFPSYEQYF. The V call is TRBV4-1, the J call TRBJ2-7, with D hard to call. Trimming removed 2 bases at V and 3 bases at J, with 8 bases between. CDR1 MGHRA and CDR2 YSYEKL come from the germline V gene. The CDR3 spans 13 residues.

CDR3 protein: CAISVGQGNSNQPQHF. Here the CDR3 DNA reads TGTGCCATCAGTGTGGGCCAGGGGAATAGCAATCAGCCCCAGCATTTT. V usage is TRBV10-3 and J usage is TRBJ1-5; TRBD1 might be the D (6 bases). This CDR3 has 16 amino acids. Deletions cut 4 bases from V and 0 bases from J, with 13 bases between. Germline assignment: CDR1 ENHRY and CDR2 SYGVKD.

The J gene is TRBJ1-2, the V gene TRBV5-1, with TRBD1 matching over 11 bases. The CDR3 sequence is 16 residues long. CDR1 is SGHRS, CDR2 YFSETQ, per germline. V shed 0 bases and J 5 bases; nucleotides not matched to a gene: 6. CDR3 coding DNA: TGCGCCAGCAGCTTGGTATCGGGACAGGGGGGATATGGCTACACCTTC. Residues: CASSLVSGQGGYGYTF.

The chain employs TRBV12-3 or TRBV12-4 and TRBJ1-1, with D possibly TRBD1 on 6 matching bases. CDR3 size: 12 residues. Trimming removed 8 bases at V and 1 base at J, with 8 bases between. In nucleotides, the CDR3 is TGTGCCAGCGGACAGCCGAACACTGAAGCTTTCTTT. It encodes CASGQPNTEAFF.

The rearrangement joins TRBV21-1 to TRBJ2-5; no DNA check was done on the table's D call, TRBD2. TRBV21-1 is classified as a pseudogene. This CDR3 has 18 amino acids. In DNA, the CDR3 is TGTGCCAGCAGCAAAGAAGGTAGGCAGCGGGAGAAGGAAGAGACCCAGTACTTC. Protein sequence: CASSKEGRQREKEETQYF.

In its sample, this clone was seen a few times. The V and J genes are TRBV4-3 and TRBJ2-2; 7 bases are a match to TRBD2. The germline CDR1 and CDR2 sequences are LGHNA and YSLEER. The V and J ends lost 0 bases and 6 bases, in that order; junction bases with no gene match: 4. The CDR3 runs 15 residues. CDR3: CASSQDVGGSGELFF. The CDR3 DNA is TGCGCCAGCAGCCAAGATGTGGGAGGGTCCGGGGAGCTGTTTTTT.

The V call is TRBV19, the J call TRBJ1-5, with D unclear. CDR1 and CDR2 from the germline V gene are LNHDA and SQIVND (reference sequence). The CDR3 consists of 14 residues. V was clipped by 7 bases and J by 6 bases, with 16 bases between them. The CDR3 DNA reads as TGTGCCAGTACCCGGGAAAGCATAGTTCAGCCCCAGCATTTT. This encodes CASTRESIVQPQHF.

This clone was seen just once. The DNA of the CDR3 is TGTGCCAGCAGCCCGCGACTAGGGGAAACAGATACGCAGTATTTT. It is translated as CASSPRLGETDTQYF. The gene calls are TRBV7-2 and TRBJ2-3, with a possible D match to TRBD2 (6 bases). The V end lost 5 bases, the J end lost 3 bases, and 15 bases lay between the germline ends. The length of the CDR3 is 15 residues. Germline CDR1 SGHTA, CDR2 FQGNSA.

This rearrangement joins TRBV7-9 to TRBJ2-2; the match to TRBD2 covers 11 bases. This CDR3 spans 16 amino acids. The V gene's germline CDR1 is SEHNR and CDR2 FQNEAQ (reference sequence). With 5 bases clipped from V and 4 bases from J, the junction kept 6 bases outside the gene matches. The CDR3 DNA follows: TGTGCCAGCAGCCGTCTAGCGGGAGGCGGCACCGGGGAGCTGTTTTTT. Translated, it gives CASSRLAGGGTGELFF.

Details on this clone: An end of the junction differs from the germline gene, which may be a read error. The DNA of the CDR3 is TGTGCTAGCAGCTTAGGACAGGGTTATACTCCGAACACCGGGGAGCTGTTTTTT. This encodes CASSLGQGYTPNTGELFF. The chain is built from TRBV7-7 and TRBJ2-2, with TRBD1 matching 8 bases. The CDR3 is 18 amino acids. Germline assignment: CDR1 SSHAT and CDR2 FNYEAQ (reference sequence).

This clone came up once. The chain carries TRBV11-3 and TRBJ2-2; 8 bases are shared with TRBD1. Germline CDR1 reads SGHNT; CDR2 reads YENEEA. The ends lost 0 bases at V and 10 bases at J; junction bases unmatched: 7. The CDR3 runs to 15 residues. CDR3 in DNA: TGTGCCAGCAGCTTAGAGGGGCAGGGGGCATCGGAGCTGTTTTTT. Translation: CASSLEGQGASELFF.

The chain combines TRBV9 with TRBJ2-5; D ambiguous. CDR1 and CDR2 (germline): SGDLS, YYNGEE. Trimming removed 0 bases from V and 2 bases from J, with 11 bases in between. The CDR3 covers 15 residues. The CDR3 region has the DNA TGTGCCAGCAGCGTAGGCCAACTGATTCAAGAGACCCAGTACTTC. Amino acid sequence: CASSVGQLIQETQYF.

This chain joins TRBV5-4 and TRBJ2-3; D possibly corresponds to TRBD2 (5 bases). The CDR3 has 14 amino acids. The V end lost 0 bases, the J end lost 8 bases, and 13 bases lay between the germline ends. Germline V gene data show CDR1 as SGHNT and CDR2 as YYREEE (reference sequence). CDR3: CASSLEAVGSTQYF. CDR3 nucleotide sequence: TGTGCCAGCAGCTTGGAGGCCGTGGGGAGTACGCAGTATTTT.

This clone was observed a single time. Just one base apart from a much larger clone, this may be a read error. The rearrangement uses TRBV4-2 and TRBJ2-2, with 7 bases matching TRBD1. This CDR3 spans 16 amino acids. V was pared by 0 bases and J by 0 bases, with 1 base of the junction left unmatched. Germline V gene sequence: CDR1 LGHNA, CDR2 YNFKEQ. The CDR3 is CASSQEDRANTGELFF. The CDR3 bases are TGTGCCAGCAGCCAAGAAGACAGGGCGAACACCGGGGAGCTGTTTTTT.

The V and J genes are TRBV9 and TRBJ2-5, with 10 bases identical to TRBD2. CDR1 and CDR2 from the germline V gene are SGDLS and YYNGEE. The CDR3 covers 21 residues. Losses at the gene ends were 0 bases for V and 2 bases for J; bases not matched to a gene: 19. The CDR3 nucleotides are TGTGCCAGCAGCGTAGGTCTAGCGGGGGCCACTTCCGGACTAAGTCAAGAGACCCAGTACTTC. Its translation is CASSVGLAGATSGLSQETQYF.

V and J are TRBV4-3 and TRBJ1-1, with D perhaps TRBD1 (5 bases). Trimming shortened V by 1 base and J by 7 bases, and 19 bases separated the two germline ends. The CDR3 consists of 16 residues. The V gene's germline CDR1 is LGHNA and CDR2 YSLEER. CDR3 DNA sequence: TGCGCCAGCAGCCAAGTCCCGTTACAGGACCGAAATGAAGCTTTCTTT. Protein: CASSQVPLQDRNEAFF.

The J gene is TRBJ1-2, the V gene TRBV29-1, with D perhaps matching TRBD1 (6 bases). In germline, CDR1 is SQVTM, CDR2 ANQGSEA. CDR3 length: 15 amino acids. The V and J ends lost 0 bases and 0 bases respectively, with 11 bases between them. CDR3 protein: CSVEDRPGANYGYTF. Here the CDR3 DNA reads TGCAGCGTTGAAGATCGGCCAGGGGCTAACTATGGCTACACCTTC.